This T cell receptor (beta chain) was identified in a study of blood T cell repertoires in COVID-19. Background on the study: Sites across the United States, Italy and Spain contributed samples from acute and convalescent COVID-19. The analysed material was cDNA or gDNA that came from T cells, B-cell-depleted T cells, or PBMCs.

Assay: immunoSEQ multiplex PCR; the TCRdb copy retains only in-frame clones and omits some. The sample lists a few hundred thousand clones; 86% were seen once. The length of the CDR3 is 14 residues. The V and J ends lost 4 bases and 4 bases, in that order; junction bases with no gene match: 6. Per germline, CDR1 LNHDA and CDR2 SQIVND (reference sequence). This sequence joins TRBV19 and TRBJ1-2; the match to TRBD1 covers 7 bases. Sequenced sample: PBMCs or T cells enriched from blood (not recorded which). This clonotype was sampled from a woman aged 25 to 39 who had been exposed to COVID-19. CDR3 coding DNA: TGTGCCAGTAGTACCACTCGGGACAGCTATGGCTACACCTTC. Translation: CASSTTRDSYGYTF.